This is a list of T cell receptor beta chains from one sample in a study of T cells after yellow fever vaccination. TCRdb re-analysed the 5' RACE reads in MiXCR, keeping a single row per CDR3 protein. There are about 550,000 distinct CDR3 sequences in the sample; about a fifth occur only once, and more than 13% lies in the top ten. The sample was PBMCs, taken 15 days after the yellow fever booster vaccination. The origin of the receptors is a man under 40 who received the YFV17D yellow fever vaccine. Each CDR3 is given with its conserved first and last residue. D genes are given only for firm matches. Only part of the rows carry a size: once, few, many, or a class if the clone is expanded.

clone size: NA
D gene: TRBD2
J gene: TRBJ2-7
V gene: TRBV4-3
CDR3 DNA: TGCGCCAGCAGCCCCTCTAGCGGGAGGAGGTACGAGCAGTACTTC
CDR3 protein: CASSPSSGRRYEQYF

clone size: NA
D gene: NA
J gene: TRBJ1-1
V gene: TRBV28
CDR3 DNA: TGTGCCAGCAGTTCCGGGGCCTTCATGAACACTGAAGCTTTCTTT
CDR3 protein: CASSSGAFMNTEAFF

clone size: few
D gene: TRBD2
J gene: TRBJ2-1
V gene: TRBV10-3
CDR3 DNA: TGTGCCATCAGTGTCGGGGGGAGCAACGTCTATGAGCAGTTCTTC
CDR3 protein: CAISVGGSNVYEQFF

clone size: NA
D gene: NA
J gene: TRBJ2-2
V gene: TRBV29-1
CDR3 DNA: TGCAGCGTTGCTGTGGGACTGAACACCGGGGAGCTGTTTTTT
CDR3 protein: CSVAVGLNTGELFF

clone size: NA
D gene: NA
J gene: TRBJ2-5
V gene: TRBV30
CDR3 DNA: TGTGCCTGGAGTGGAGGGTACCAAGAGACCCAGTACTTC
CDR3 protein: CAWSGGYQETQYF

clone size: few
D gene: NA
J gene: TRBJ2-7
V gene: TRBV6-5
CDR3 DNA: TGTGCCAGCAGTTACTCGAGGCGGAGCTACGAGCAGTACTTC
CDR3 protein: CASSYSRRSYEQYF

clone size: NA
D gene: TRBD2
J gene: TRBJ2-1
V gene: TRBV20-1
CDR3 DNA: TGCAGTGCCGAGTCCCAGCGGGACTACAATGAGCAGTTCTTC
CDR3 protein: CSAESQRDYNEQFF

clone size: few
D gene: TRBD2
J gene: TRBJ2-1
V gene: TRBV5-1
CDR3 DNA: TGCGCCAGCAGCCTCTTTGGCGGGAGCAGCTACAATGAGCAGTTCTTC
CDR3 protein: CASSLFGGSSYNEQFF

clone size: NA
D gene: NA
J gene: TRBJ2-1
V gene: TRBV11-2
CDR3 DNA: TGTGCCAGCAGCTCCCGACTAGTGGGCAATGAGCAGTTCTTC
CDR3 protein: CASSSRLVGNEQFF

clone size: many
D gene: TRBD2
J gene: TRBJ2-7
V gene: TRBV29-1
CDR3 DNA: TGCAGCGTTGCGGGACTAGCGGGAGGCCGGACCTACGAGCAGTACTTC
CDR3 protein: CSVAGLAGGRTYEQYF

clone size: NA
D gene: TRBD1
J gene: TRBJ2-3
V gene: TRBV7-2
CDR3 DNA: TGTGCCAGCAGCTTCGACAGGGCGTCAGGTGGTACGCAGTATTTT
CDR3 protein: CASSFDRASGGTQYF

clone size: once
D gene: TRBD1
J gene: TRBJ2-5
V gene: TRBV7-6
CDR3 DNA: TGTGCCAGCAGCTTAGGCCCCCTTACAGGGGTGCGCGTGGAGACCCAGTACTTC
CDR3 protein: CASSLGPLTGVRVETQYF

clone size: NA
D gene: NA
J gene: TRBJ2-1
V gene: TRBV14
CDR3 DNA: TGTGCCAGCAGCCAGGGATCGGGTGTGCCTAATGAGCAGTTCTTC
CDR3 protein: CASSQGSGVPNEQFF

clone size: NA
D gene: NA
J gene: TRBJ2-5
V gene: TRBV5-1
CDR3 DNA: TGCGCCAGCAGCTTGGGACACCGAGGGGAGACCCAGTACTTC
CDR3 protein: CASSLGHRGETQYF

clone size: NA
D gene: TRBD2
J gene: TRBJ2-1
V gene: TRBV4-3
CDR3 DNA: TGCGCCAGTAGCCGGGGCGGGAGGGCCTCGAGCTCCTACAATGAGCAGTTCTTC
CDR3 protein: CASSRGGRASSSYNEQFF

clone size: NA
D gene: TRBD2
J gene: TRBJ2-1
V gene: TRBV5-1
CDR3 DNA: TGCGCCAGCAGCTTGGGGGATCTAGCGGGAGTAGAAGAGCAGTTCTTC
CDR3 protein: CASSLGDLAGVEEQFF

clone size: NA
D gene: NA
J gene: TRBJ2-2
V gene: TRBV10-3
CDR3 DNA: TGTGCCATCAGTGGGTGGACGAACACCGGGGAGCTGTTTTTT
CDR3 protein: CAISGWTNTGELFF

clone size: NA
D gene: NA
J gene: TRBJ2-2
V gene: TRBV14
CDR3 DNA: TGTGCCAGCAGCCAGTATTTCACCGGGGAGCTGTTTTTT
CDR3 protein: CASSQYFTGELFF

clone size: NA
D gene: TRBD2
J gene: TRBJ2-3
V gene: TRBV20-1
CDR3 DNA: TGCAGTGCTAGACCCCGGACTAGCGTAGATACGCAGTATTTT
CDR3 protein: CSARPRTSVDTQYF

clone size: NA
D gene: NA
J gene: TRBJ2-7
V gene: TRBV7-2
CDR3 DNA: TGTGCCAGCAGCCTTACCCGGGACCCCCCTAAGCAGTACTTC
CDR3 protein: CASSLTRDPPKQYF

clone size: few
D gene: NA
J gene: TRBJ2-3
V gene: TRBV18
CDR3 DNA: TGTGCCAGCTCACCACCCATGATCACAGATACGCAGTATTTT
CDR3 protein: CASSPPMITDTQYF

clone size: NA
D gene: NA
J gene: TRBJ2-7
V gene: TRBV7-6
CDR3 DNA: TGTGCCAGCAGCCGGGGGACACTAACTTACGAGCAGTACTTC
CDR3 protein: CASSRGTLTYEQYF

clone size: many
D gene: TRBD2
J gene: TRBJ2-1
V gene: TRBV7-3
CDR3 DNA: TGTGCCAGCAGTTTTACTAGCGGCTCCTACAATGAGCAGTTCTTC
CDR3 protein: CASSFTSGSYNEQFF

clone size: few
D gene: TRBD2
J gene: TRBJ2-5
V gene: TRBV12-3/TRBV12-4
CDR3 DNA: TGTGCCAGCAGTTTTTCCGTCAGCGGGGTCCAAGAGACCCAGTACTTC
CDR3 protein: CASSFSVSGVQETQYF

clone size: many
D gene: NA
J gene: TRBJ2-7
V gene: TRBV12-3/TRBV12-4
CDR3 DNA: TGTGCCAGCAGTTTAGTTCGGGGGGAGCAGTACTTC
CDR3 protein: CASSLVRGEQYF

clone size: NA
D gene: NA
J gene: TRBJ2-1
V gene: TRBV5-1
CDR3 DNA: TGCGCCAGCAGCCTATTACTAGTCAATGAGCAGTTCTTC
CDR3 protein: CASSLLLVNEQFF

clone size: NA
D gene: NA
J gene: TRBJ2-5
V gene: TRBV11-2
CDR3 DNA: TGTGCCAGCAGCTTATCGAGACTAGAGACCCAGTACTTC
CDR3 protein: CASSLSRLETQYF

clone size: NA
D gene: NA
J gene: TRBJ2-3
V gene: TRBV7-2
CDR3 DNA: TGTGCCAGCAGCGAAGTGGGGCTAGCATACACAGATACGCAGTATTTT
CDR3 protein: CASSEVGLAYTDTQYF

clone size: NA
D gene: NA
J gene: TRBJ2-3
V gene: TRBV6-1
CDR3 DNA: TGTGCCAGCAGTGAAGGCGGACAGCCCAATACGCAGTATTTT
CDR3 protein: CASSEGGQPNTQYF

clone size: few
D gene: TRBD2
J gene: TRBJ2-1
V gene: TRBV30
CDR3 DNA: TGTGCCTGGAGTAAGGGGACTAGCGTCGATGAGCAGTTCTTC
CDR3 protein: CAWSKGTSVDEQFF

clone size: NA
D gene: NA
J gene: TRBJ1-1
V gene: TRBV5-1
CDR3 DNA: TGCGCCAGCAGCTTGGAAGGGCAGAACACTGAAGCTTTCTTT
CDR3 protein: CASSLEGQNTEAFF

clone size: NA
D gene: NA
J gene: TRBJ2-7
V gene: TRBV5-1
CDR3 DNA: TGCGCCAGCAGCTTACAGGGTATAACCTACGAGCAGTACTTC
CDR3 protein: CASSLQGITYEQYF

clone size: NA
D gene: TRBD2
J gene: TRBJ2-2
V gene: TRBV5-1
CDR3 DNA: TGCGCCAGCAGTGCTCTAGCGGGAGAAACCGGGGAGCTGTTTTTT
CDR3 protein: CASSALAGETGELFF

clone size: NA
D gene: TRBD2
J gene: TRBJ2-7
V gene: TRBV20-1
CDR3 DNA: TGCAGTGCTCGCAGCAGCGGGAGTACCATTAGTGAGCAGTACTTC
CDR3 protein: CSARSSGSTISEQYF

clone size: NA
D gene: NA
J gene: TRBJ1-1
V gene: TRBV6-2/TRBV6-3
CDR3 DNA: TGTGCCAGCACCATGAGGACTGAAGCTTTCTTT
CDR3 protein: CASTMRTEAFF

clone size: many
D gene: NA
J gene: TRBJ2-7
V gene: TRBV3-1
CDR3 DNA: TGTGCCAGCAGCCATGGTTACGAGCAGTACTTC
CDR3 protein: CASSHGYEQYF

clone size: few
D gene: NA
J gene: TRBJ2-2
V gene: TRBV7-2
CDR3 DNA: TGTGCCAGCAGCTCCAGGGAATCCGGGGAGCTGTTTTTT
CDR3 protein: CASSSRESGELFF

clone size: few
D gene: NA
J gene: TRBJ2-7
V gene: TRBV18
CDR3 DNA: TGTGCCAGCTCACCAGGTCCCAAGAACGAGCAGTACTTC
CDR3 protein: CASSPGPKNEQYF

clone size: many
D gene: NA
J gene: TRBJ2-2
V gene: TRBV6-5
CDR3 DNA: TGTGCCAGCAGTTACTCGAGGGACACCGGGGAGCTGTTTTTT
CDR3 protein: CASSYSRDTGELFF

clone size: NA
D gene: NA
J gene: TRBJ1-3
V gene: TRBV7-8
CDR3 DNA: TGTGCCAGCAGCGACGGTATCCTAAACACCATATATTTT
CDR3 protein: CASSDGILNTIYF

clone size: NA
D gene: TRBD2
J gene: TRBJ2-7
V gene: TRBV4-3
CDR3 DNA: TGCGCCAGCAGCCAAGGAATAGGCGGGAGCTACGAGCAGTACTTC
CDR3 protein: CASSQGIGGSYEQYF

clone size: many
D gene: TRBD2
J gene: TRBJ2-3
V gene: TRBV7-9
CDR3 DNA: TGTGCCAGCAGCCTAAAACCGGGACTAGCGGCAGATACGCAGTATTTT
CDR3 protein: CASSLKPGLAADTQYF

clone size: NA
D gene: NA
J gene: TRBJ2-4
V gene: TRBV7-8
CDR3 DNA: TGTGCCAGCAGCTTAACCTCTGGGGACATTCAGTACTTC
CDR3 protein: CASSLTSGDIQYF

clone size: few
D gene: TRBD2
J gene: TRBJ2-3
V gene: TRBV7-2
CDR3 DNA: TGTGCCAGCAGCCATACTAGCGGCACAGATACGCAGTATTTT
CDR3 protein: CASSHTSGTDTQYF

clone size: few
D gene: NA
J gene: TRBJ2-7
V gene: TRBV5-4
CDR3 DNA: TGTGCCAGCAGCTGGGTGCTAGGGGGAGACTCCTACGAGCAGTACTTC
CDR3 protein: CASSWVLGGDSYEQYF

clone size: few
D gene: TRBD2
J gene: TRBJ2-1
V gene: TRBV2
CDR3 DNA: TGTGCCGCTAGCGGGAGGGCCGGGCTGGGCTACAATGAGCAGTTCTTC
CDR3 protein: CAASGRAGLGYNEQFF

clone size: NA
D gene: TRBD1
J gene: TRBJ2-7
V gene: TRBV5-1
CDR3 DNA: TGCGCCAGCAGCTTTAACAGGGGAGACTACGAGCAGTACTTC
CDR3 protein: CASSFNRGDYEQYF

clone size: NA
D gene: TRBD1
J gene: TRBJ2-7
V gene: TRBV12-3/TRBV12-4
CDR3 DNA: TGTGCCAGCAGCGGACAGGGGGCGTTCGCCACGGACTTC
CDR3 protein: CASSGQGAFATDF

clone size: NA
D gene: NA
J gene: TRBJ2-2
V gene: TRBV10-3
CDR3 DNA: TGTGCCATCAGTGAGTCGGCAGCGAACACCGGGGAGCTGTTTTTT
CDR3 protein: CAISESAANTGELFF